This passage covers 10 T cell receptor beta chains from one sample sequenced in a study of T cell responses to AZD1222 COVID-19 vaccine (dated by TCRdb to about 2021). Libraries were made using the immunoSEQ multiplex PCR assay. TCRdb obtained this table from immuneACCESS and retained in-frame rearrangements with V and J assigned. These tables miss some clones; where compared with another copy, unresolved V genes account for less than half of the shortfall, and the remainder is unexplained. The table for this sample lists 110,000 to 150,000 clones; 75% to 90% of them were counted only once. 8% of the sample belongs to the ten largest clones. Per the publication, the time point label means: baseline before first vaccination. The specimen comprised peripheral blood, sampled on day 0 of AZD1222 vaccination. These receptors were collected from an adult in good health.

The rearrangement links TRBV3-1 (or the pseudogene TRBV3-2) to TRBJ2-7, with 7 nucleotides matching TRBD2. Trimming cost V 4 bases and J 0 bases; bases outside gene matches: 3. Germline V gene lookup returns CDR1 LGHDT and CDR2 YNNKEL (reference sequence). CDR3 length equals 14 residues. The CDR3 coding sequence is TGTGCCAGCAGCCGGGGGGGACCCTCCTACGAGCAGTACTTC. Encoded protein: CASSRGGPSYEQYF.

This chain joins TRBV11-2 and TRBJ1-2, with 11 bases fitting TRBD1. The CDR3 length is 15 residues. V shed 4 bases and J 6 bases; nucleotides not matched to a gene: 7. CDR1 and CDR2 from the germline V gene are SGHAT and FQNNGV. CDR3 in amino acids: CASSSWTGGVHGYTF. The CDR3 DNA sequence: TGTGCCAGCAGCTCCTGGACAGGGGGCGTTCATGGCTACACCTTC.

Written as DNA, the CDR3 is TGTGCCATCAGTGAGGGGGATGGGGGCACAGATACGCAGTATTTT. This encodes CAISEGDGGTDTQYF. The chain recombines TRBV10-3 with TRBJ2-3; D is uncertain. From germline, CDR1 is ENHRY and CDR2 SYGVKD. With 2 bases removed from V and 1 base from J, the gap between germline ends came to 10 bases. This CDR3 contains 15 residues.

The chain links TRBV7-2 to TRBJ1-5, with D perhaps matching TRBD1 (6 bases). The CDR3 runs 15 residues. V lost 4 bases and J lost 5, with 15 bases in between. The V gene's germline CDR1 is SGHTA and CDR2 FQGNSA. CDR3 in amino acids: CASSSGLQGHQPQHF. The CDR3 DNA is TGTGCCAGCAGCTCCGGATTACAGGGACATCAGCCCCAGCATTTT. The whole variable domain, remainder taken from reference TRBV7-2 and TRBJ1-5, is GAGVSQSPSNKVTEKGKDVELRCDPISGHTALYWYRQSLGQGLEFLIYFQGNSAPDKSGLPSDRFSAERTGGSVSTLTIQRTQQEDSAVYLCASSSGLQGHQPQHFGDGTRLSIL.

For the CDR3, the DNA is TGTGCCATCAGGGCTCAGACAGGGAAGTTCGATGAGCAGTTCTTC. Its protein product is CAIRAQTGKFDEQFF. The chain uses TRBV10-3 and TRBJ2-1, with TRBD1 matching 7 bases. Looked up from germline, CDR1 is ENHRY and CDR2 is SYGVKD. This CDR3 is 15 amino acids long. The junction had 13 bases not matched to a gene; V was cut back by 6 bases and J by 8 bases.

The J gene is TRBJ2-1, the V gene TRBV5-8, with 9 positions matching TRBD2. V lost 4 bases to trimming and J lost 1 base; unmatched junction nucleotides: 9. The CDR3 has 17 residues. In germline, CDR1 is SGHTS, CDR2 YDEGEE. DNA of the CDR3: TGTGCCAGCAGCGGGGTAGCGGGAGTGGGTTCCTACAATGAGCAGTTCTTC. Translation gives CASSGVAGVGSYNEQFF. Filled out from reference TRBV5-8 and TRBJ2-1, the complete variable domain reads EAGVTQSPTHLIKTRGQQATLRCSPISGHTSVYWYQQALGLGLQFLLWYDEGEERNRGNFPPRFSGRQFPNYSSELNVNALELEDSALYLCASSGVAGVGSYNEQFFGPGTRLTVL.

The J gene is TRBJ1-3, the V gene TRBV7-9; D gene ambiguous. Per germline, CDR1 SEHNR and CDR2 FQNEAQ (reference sequence). The length of the CDR3 is 14 residues. V shed 1 base and J shed 2 bases, with 6 bases lying between them. The CDR3 coding sequence is TGTGCCAGCAGCTTAGGTCAGGCTGGAAACACCATATATTTT. The encoded protein is CASSLGQAGNTIYF.

The chain has TRBV10-2 and TRBJ1-1; tentatively, D is TRBD1 (5 bases). CDR3 size: 16 residues. Germline values: CDR1 WSHSY, CDR2 SAAADI. V was pared by 4 bases and J by 0 bases, with 15 bases between. In DNA form, the CDR3 reads TGCGCCAGCAGTGGGGTCCCCGGGACCATGAACACTGAAGCTTTCTTT. Residues: CASSGVPGTMNTEAFF.

V gene TRBV6-5 combines with J gene TRBJ2-7; 8 nucleotides match TRBD1. CDR1 MNHEY and CDR2 SVGAGI come from the germline V gene. V was pared by 5 bases and J by 0 bases, with 6 bases of the junction left unmatched. The CDR3 totals 15 residues. The CDR3 loop reads CASSLWTGSSYEQYF. The CDR3 coding sequence is TGTGCCAGCAGTCTCTGGACAGGGAGCTCCTACGAGCAGTACTTC.

The chain couples TRBV10-3 to TRBJ1-5; possibly TRBD1 for D (6 bases). With 0 bases removed from V and 0 bases from J, the gap between germline ends came to 12 bases. Germline-derived CDR1 and CDR2 are ENHRY and SYGVKD. This CDR3 has 17 amino acids. CDR3 protein: CAISESIGGYSNQPQHF. DNA for the CDR3: TGTGCCATCAGTGAGTCGATAGGGGGATATAGCAATCAGCCCCAGCATTTT.